This passage covers 23 T cell receptor beta chains from one sample sequenced in a study of T cell responses to AZD1222 COVID-19 vaccine. The method was immunoSEQ multiplex PCR; TCRdb's version includes in-frame clones alone and lacks a portion of them. The table lists tens of thousands of clones, roughly 84% of them singletons, with 7.3% in the top ten. The source material was peripheral blood, sampled on day 0 of AZD1222 vaccination. These receptor sequences come from an adult in good health.

The V gene is TRBV19, the J gene TRBJ1-3; D gene unclear. Deletions cut 5 bases from V and 11 bases from J, with 19 bases between. CDR1 and CDR2 (germline): LNHDA, SQIVND (reference sequence). This CDR3 has 14 amino acids. The CDR3: CASSLRFRERAIYF. The CDR3, as DNA: TGTGCCAGTAGTCTGCGATTTCGGGAGAGGGCCATATATTTT.

The chain carries TRBV9 and TRBJ2-3, with D perhaps TRBD2 (5 bases). Germline lookup yields CDR1 SGDLS and CDR2 YYNGEE. V was shortened by 4 bases and J by 4 bases, with 16 bases between the two germline ends. The CDR3 loop spans 15 amino acids. Here the CDR3 DNA reads TGTGCCAGCAGCCCACCCGGGGTAGCCGCAGATACGCAGTATTTT. This gives the protein CASSPPGVAADTQYF.

With respect to this clone: The junction shows a germline mismatch at one end, possibly a read error. V and J are TRBV4-2 and TRBJ2-7, with 8 bases that match TRBD1. CDR1 LGHNA and CDR2 YNFKEQ come from the germline V gene. The CDR3 is 18 residues long. The CDR3 coding sequence is TGTCCCAGCCGCCACGACGACTGGGGGACAGGCAAACCTTACGAGCAGTACTTC. Translated: CPSRHDDWGTGKPYEQYF.

CDR3 protein: CASSQDGTGPTPNYGYTF. In nucleotides, the CDR3 is TGCGCCAGCAGCCAAGACGGGACAGGGCCTACCCCTAACTATGGCTACACCTTC. The chain employs TRBV4-1 and TRBJ1-2; 9 bases agree with TRBD1. Germline V gives CDR1 MGHRA, CDR2 YSYEKL. Trimming took 0 bases from V and 0 from J; bases not matched to a gene: 8. The CDR3 has 18 residues.

This clone has only one observation. CDR3 bases: TGTGCCAGCACCGGACAGGGTGAGAATGAAAAACTGTTTTTT. Protein product: CASTGQGENEKLFF. V gene TRBV6-4 combines with J gene TRBJ1-4, with 8 nucleotides matching TRBD1. Trimming at V came to 7 bases and at J to 5 bases, leaving 6 bases not matched to a gene. This CDR3 contains 14 residues. Germline CDR1 is MRHNA and CDR2 is SNTAGT.

The chain couples TRBV6-5 to TRBJ1-2, with 7 bases fitting TRBD1. Trimming took 6 bases from V and 3 from J; bases not matched to a gene: 1. In germline, CDR1 is MNHEY, CDR2 SVGAGI. The CDR3 runs 12 residues. DNA of the CDR3: TGTGCCAGCAGCAGGGGGTACTATGGCTACACCTTC. Translated: CASSRGYYGYTF.

The chain uses TRBV15 and TRBJ2-7; 8 bases match TRBD2. Trimming removed 0 bases from V and 6 bases from J; junction bases left unmatched: 7. In germline, CDR1 is LNHNV, CDR2 YYDKDF (reference sequence). The CDR3 covers 15 residues. As DNA, the CDR3 is TGTGCCACCAGCAGAGATCTGGCGGGGGGAATCGAGCAGTACTTC. As protein: CATSRDLAGGIEQYF.

The gene calls are TRBV7-9 and TRBJ1-6; D gene unclear. The CDR3 is 14 amino acids. The ends were cut back, 5 bases at V and 8 bases at J, with 13 bases in the middle. Germline CDR1 SEHNR, CDR2 FQNEAQ (reference sequence). The CDR3 DNA sequence: TGTGCCAGCAGCCTGGGCTACAGAGATTCACCCCTCCACTTT. Amino acids: CASSLGYRDSPLHF.

J is TRBJ2-7 and V is TRBV28, with D perhaps TRBD1 (5 bases). Between the trimmed V and J ends, which lost 3 bases and 7 bases, there was a span of 7 bases. CDR1 and CDR2 from the germline V gene are MDHEN and SYDVKM. CDR3 length: 11 amino acids. CDR3 in amino acids: CASSLRTEQYF. The CDR3 DNA reads as TGTGCCAGCAGTTTGAGGACAGAGCAGTACTTC.

V usage is TRBV19 and J usage is TRBJ1-5, with a tentative D call TRBD1 (6 bases). The V and J ends lost 5 bases and 2 bases respectively, with 10 bases between them. CDR1 and CDR2 (germline): LNHDA, SQIVND (reference sequence). The CDR3 loop spans 14 amino acids. This CDR3 reads CASSRGQRNQPQHF. In DNA, the CDR3 is TGTGCCAGTAGTCGTGGACAGCGCAATCAGCCCCAGCATTTT.

The rearrangement joins TRBV7-2 to TRBJ1-1, with D uncertain. The CDR3 sequence is 11 residues long. Trimming shortened V by 1 base and J by 10 bases, and 7 bases separated the two germline ends. Germline V gives CDR1 SGHTA, CDR2 FQGNSA. CDR3 DNA: TGTGCCAGCAGCTTAGGCTGGGTAGCTTTCTTT. It codes for CASSLGWVAFF. Full variable domain (outside the CDR3, taken from reference TRBV7-2 and TRBJ1-1): GAGVSQSPSNKVTEKGKDVELRCDPISGHTALYWYRQSLGQGLEFLIYFQGNSAPDKSGLPSDRFSAERTGGSVSTLTIQRTQQEDSAVYLCASSLGWVAFFGQGTRLTVV.

This clone was counted a single time. V is TRBV19 and J is TRBJ1-2; no reliable D call. This CDR3 contains 15 residues. The germline V gene has CDR1 LNHDA and CDR2 SQIVND (reference sequence). V was shortened by 0 bases and J by 0 bases, with 8 bases between the two germline ends. The CDR3 loop reads CASSIEGFTNYGYTF. DNA for the CDR3: TGTGCCAGTAGTATAGAGGGCTTCACTAACTATGGCTACACCTTC. The full variable domain, rest sourced from reference TRBV19 and TRBJ1-2, is DGGITQSPKYLFRKEGQNVTLSCEQNLNHDAMYWYRQDPGQGLRLIYYSQIVNDFQKGDIAEGYSVSREKKESFPLTVTSAQKNPTAFYLCASSIEGFTNYGYTFGSGTRLTVV.

DNA of the CDR3: TGTGCCAGCAGTTCCGTTTTCTACACGAATCAGCCCCAGCATTTT. The encoded protein is CASSSVFYTNQPQHF. This rearrangement joins TRBV28 to TRBJ1-5; D uncertain. Trimming cost V 4 bases and J 4 bases, with 14 bases left between them. The CDR3 has 15 residues. Germline assignment: CDR1 MDHEN and CDR2 SYDVKM.

The chain uses TRBV5-5 and TRBJ2-7; TRBD1 might be the D (7 bases). The CDR3 is 13 residues long. The V and J ends lost 2 bases and 7 bases respectively, with 13 bases between them. The germline V gene encodes CDR1 SGHKS and CDR2 YYEKEE (reference sequence). The CDR3 nucleotides read TGTGCCAGCAGCTTAGGAGGGGGCGGAGAGCAGTACTTC. Amino acids: CASSLGGGGEQYF.

This clone was counted once. CDR3 bases: TGTGCCAGTAGTATACCTCATGGTCGTGACATCGCCGGGGAGCTGTTTTTT. This translates into CASSIPHGRDIAGELFF. The genes are TRBV19 and TRBJ2-2; the D is unclear. V was pared by 2 bases and J by 6 bases, with 19 bases between. This CDR3 has 17 residues. The germline V gene encodes CDR1 LNHDA and CDR2 SQIVND (reference sequence).

This chain uses TRBV19 with TRBJ1-2, with D hard to call. V lost 4 bases and J 7 bases, leaving 19 bases between the germline ends. There are 15 residues in the CDR3. In germline, CDR1 is LNHDA, CDR2 SQIVND (reference sequence). The DNA of the CDR3 is TGTGCCAGTAGTACCTTTTCCGGGCCCCGGAGTGGCTACACCTTC. Amino acids: CASSTFSGPRSGYTF.

The chain recombines TRBV19 with TRBJ1-2; perhaps TRBD1 as D (5 bases). The length of the CDR3 is 14 residues. The V and J ends lost 6 bases and 2 bases respectively, with 13 bases between them. CDR1 is LNHDA, CDR2 SQIVND, per germline (reference sequence). The CDR3 region has the DNA TGTGCCAGTAGCCAAACCCGGGGGAACTATGGCTACACCTTC. Encoded protein: CASSQTRGNYGYTF.

CDR3 sequence: CASSQVWGASSNEQFF. CDR3 nucleotide sequence: TGCGCCAGCAGCCAAGTGTGGGGGGCCAGTAGCAATGAGCAGTTCTTC. The chain has TRBV4-1 and TRBJ2-1, with D perhaps assigned TRBD1 or TRBD2 (6 bases each). CDR1 and CDR2 (germline): MGHRA, YSYEKL. The CDR3 is 16 residues long. Trimming pared 1 base from V and 6 bases from J, leaving 16 bases between.

This clone was seen more than once but under ten times. The rearrangement joins TRBV18 to TRBJ2-7, with unresolved D. Trimming took 6 bases from V and 7 from J, leaving 7 bases between them. The V gene's germline CDR1 is KGHSH and CDR2 LQKENI. The CDR3 covers 10 residues. CDR3 residues: CASSPSEQYF. The CDR3 bases are TGTGCCAGCTCTCCTTCGGAGCAGTACTTC.

The chain links TRBV20-1 to TRBJ1-1, with D unclear. Germline values: CDR1 DFQATT, CDR2 SNEGSKA (reference sequence). Trimming removed 3 bases from V and 5 bases from J, with 7 bases in between. This CDR3 spans 11 amino acids. The CDR3 loop reads CSASRGTEAFF. For the CDR3, the DNA is TGCAGTGCTAGTCGGGGAACTGAAGCTTTCTTT.

Here the CDR3 DNA reads TGTGCCAGCAGCACACTGGAGGGGGGCGGGGAGCTGTTTTTT. Translated, it gives CASSTLEGGGELFF. The chain has TRBV7-8 and TRBJ2-2, with D perhaps matching TRBD1 or TRBD2 (6 bases each). CDR1 is SGHVS, CDR2 FQNEAQ, per germline. V shed 5 bases and J shed 7 bases, with 14 bases lying between them. This CDR3 is 14 amino acids long.

The chain has TRBV5-1 and TRBJ1-3; no definite D call. This CDR3 contains 14 residues. Germline CDR1 is SGHRS and CDR2 is YFSETQ. The germline V and J ends were trimmed by 4 bases and 2 bases, with 10 bases remaining between them. The CDR3, as DNA: TGCGCCAGCAGCCTTGGGATGCCTGGAAACACCATATATTTT. Its protein product is CASSLGMPGNTIYF.

This chain joins TRBV10-3 and TRBJ2-1; TRBD2 matches at 13 bases. V shed 8 bases, J shed 0 bases, and the junction held 7 bases outside the gene matches. The CDR3 has 17 residues. The germline V gene encodes CDR1 ENHRY and CDR2 SYGVKD. CDR3 nucleotide sequence: TGTGCCATCGCGGGACTAGCGGGGCCGGCCTCCTACAATGAGCAGTTCTTC. Translation gives CAIAGLAGPASYNEQFF.